This TCR beta chain was identified in a study of cytomegalovirus exposure and HLA in healthy donors. In the study overall: As an earlier analysis found, roughly 180 million T cells yielded some 120 million unique TCR beta sequences. Of roughly 360 genotyped donors, roughly 81% grouped in the Caucasian-associated ancestry cluster. Study-level results: Per a prior analysis, the majority of TCR beta V segments were productive roughly 90% or roughly 30% of the time. In a later analysis, TCR beta V- and J-gene trimming was associated with a missense DCLRE1C variant.

This clone occurred a few times. Its antigen is as yet unknown. Germline V gene data show CDR1 as SQVTM and CDR2 as ANQGSEA. V lost 7 bases to trimming and J lost 8 bases, with 14 bases between them. This CDR3 spans 11 amino acids. In the PCR, 60 Vbeta and 13 Jbeta primers were used. The data were produced by immunoSEQ multiplex PCR, yet TCRdb's version contains in-frame clones alone and is incomplete. The repertoire holds 90,000 to 120,000 clones, with less than 80% as singletons. The chain has TRBV29-1 and TRBJ1-1, with TRBD1 as a possible D gene (6 bases). The sequence derives from a middle-aged woman in good health and CMV-seronegative. The specimen was PBMCs. CDR3 nucleotides: TGCAGCGGGGGCAGGGGACGCGAAGCTTTCTTT. Translating it yields CSGGRGREAFF. The full variable domain, in which reference TRBV29-1 and TRBJ1-1 provide the parts outside the CDR3, is SAVISQKPSRDICQRGTSLTIQCQVDSQVTMMFWYRQQPGQSLTLIATANQGSEATYESGFVIDKFPISRPNLTFSTLTVSNMSPEDSSIYLCSGGRGREAFFGQGTRLTVV.